This TCR beta chain was observed in a study of cytomegalovirus exposure and HLA in healthy donors. This clone occurred a few times. Antigen specificity is unknown. Findings and limits, study-wide: Cytomegalovirus-associated status was assigned to some 160 TCR beta chains. TCR beta sequences reportedly predicted the HLA-A and HLA-B alleles of most subjects accurately. Reports showed the classifier diagnosing cytomegalovirus status with high specificity and sensitivity.

The PCR made use of 60 Vbeta and 13 Jbeta primers. Here immunoSEQ multiplex PCR was the method, and the copy in TCRdb shows in-frame clones only, minus some. The data contain 60,000 or so clones, about 77% of them singletons. The junction had 5 bases not matched to a gene; V was cut back by 4 bases and J by 0 bases. The CDR3 is made up of 15 amino acids. Germline CDR1 is SGHRS and CDR2 is YFSETQ. J is TRBJ2-7 and V is TRBV5-1; 9 bases match TRBD2. This clonotype originated in a female donor in good health and CMV-seronegative. The sequencing sample was made of PBMCs. The CDR3 nucleotides read TGCGCCAGCAGCCCTAGCGGGATGAGCTCCTACGAGCAGTACTTC. Translating gives CASSPSGMSSYEQYF.